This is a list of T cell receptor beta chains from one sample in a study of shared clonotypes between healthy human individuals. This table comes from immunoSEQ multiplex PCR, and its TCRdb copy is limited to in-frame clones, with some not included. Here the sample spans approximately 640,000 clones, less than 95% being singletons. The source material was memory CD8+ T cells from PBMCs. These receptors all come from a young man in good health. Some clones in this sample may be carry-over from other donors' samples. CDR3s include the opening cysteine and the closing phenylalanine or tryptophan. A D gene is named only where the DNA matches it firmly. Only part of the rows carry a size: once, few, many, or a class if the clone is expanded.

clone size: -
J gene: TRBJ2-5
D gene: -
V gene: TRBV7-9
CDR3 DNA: TGTGCCAGCAGCTCAGGACAGCAAGAGACCCAGTACTTC
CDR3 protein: CASSSGQQETQYF

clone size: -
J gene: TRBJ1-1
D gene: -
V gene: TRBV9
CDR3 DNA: TGTGCCAGCAGCGCAGGCTCGGGGGCGCGCAACACTGAAGCTTTCTTT
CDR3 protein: CASSAGSGARNTEAFF

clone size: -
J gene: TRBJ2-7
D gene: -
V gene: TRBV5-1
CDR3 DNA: TGCGCCAGCAGCCTCGGACAGTCCTACGAGCAGTACTTC
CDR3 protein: CASSLGQSYEQYF

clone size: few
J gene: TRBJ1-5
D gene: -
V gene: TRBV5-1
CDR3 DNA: TGCGCCAGCAGCTTGACCGGGGCCGACAATCAGCCCCAGCATTTT
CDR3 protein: CASSLTGADNQPQHF

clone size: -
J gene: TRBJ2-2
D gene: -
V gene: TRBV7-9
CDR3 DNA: TGTGCCAGCAGCTTAGGGAGAAACGGGGAGCTGTTTTTT
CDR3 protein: CASSLGRNGELFF

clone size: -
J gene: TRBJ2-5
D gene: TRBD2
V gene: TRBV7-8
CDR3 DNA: TGTGCCAGCAGCTCCACCGGGACTAGCGGGATTTTGTACCAAGAGACCCAGTACTTC
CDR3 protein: CASSSTGTSGILYQETQYF

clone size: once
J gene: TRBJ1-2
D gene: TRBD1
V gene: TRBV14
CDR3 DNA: TGTGCCAGCAGCCAAGGGACAGGATTCTATGGCTACACCTTC
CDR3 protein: CASSQGTGFYGYTF

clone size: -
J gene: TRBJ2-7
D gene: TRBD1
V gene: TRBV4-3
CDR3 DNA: TGCGCCAGCAGCCAAGGGGACAGACCCTACGAGCAGTACTTC
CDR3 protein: CASSQGDRPYEQYF

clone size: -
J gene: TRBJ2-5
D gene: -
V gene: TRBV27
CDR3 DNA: TGTGCCAGCAGTTTTTCCGAGACCCAGTACTTC
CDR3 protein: CASSFSETQYF

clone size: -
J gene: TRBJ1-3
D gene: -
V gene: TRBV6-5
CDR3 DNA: TGTGCCAGCAGCCCTGGGAGCTCTGGAAACACCATATATTTT
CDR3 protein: CASSPGSSGNTIYF

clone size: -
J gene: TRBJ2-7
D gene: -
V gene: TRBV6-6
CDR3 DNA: TGTGCCAGCAGTTACTCGGTAGCAGGGGCGCTGGGGCAGTACTTC
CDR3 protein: CASSYSVAGALGQYF

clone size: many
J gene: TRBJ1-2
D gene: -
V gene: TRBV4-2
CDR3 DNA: TGTGCCAGCAGCTCACAAGCCCGGGGGCTGGGGTATGGCTACACCTTC
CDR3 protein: CASSSQARGLGYGYTF

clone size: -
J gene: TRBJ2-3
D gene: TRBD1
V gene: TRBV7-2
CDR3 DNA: TGTGCCAGCAGCTTAGGGATTACAGGGGCAGATACGCAGTATTTT
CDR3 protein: CASSLGITGADTQYF

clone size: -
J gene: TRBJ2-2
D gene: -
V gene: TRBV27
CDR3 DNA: TGTGCCAGCATGACAGGGAACACCGGGGAGCTGTTTTTT
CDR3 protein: CASMTGNTGELFF

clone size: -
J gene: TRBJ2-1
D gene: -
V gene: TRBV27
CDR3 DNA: TGTGCCAGCAGTCCCTTACCCTCGGTCTACAATGAGCAGTTCTTC
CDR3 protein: CASSPLPSVYNEQFF

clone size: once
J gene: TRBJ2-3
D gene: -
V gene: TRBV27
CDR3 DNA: TGTGCCAGCCTCCCTGGGCGGTTTGTTTCAGATACGCAGTATTTT
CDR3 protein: CASLPGRFVSDTQYF

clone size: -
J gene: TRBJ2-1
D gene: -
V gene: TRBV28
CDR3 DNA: TGTGCCAGCAGTCTCACGGTTAATGAGCAGTTCTTC
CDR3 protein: CASSLTVNEQFF

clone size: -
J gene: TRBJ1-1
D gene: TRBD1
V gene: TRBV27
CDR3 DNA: TGTGCCAGCAGAGGTAGACAGGGGGCGTTTGAAGCTTTCTTT
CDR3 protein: CASRGRQGAFEAFF

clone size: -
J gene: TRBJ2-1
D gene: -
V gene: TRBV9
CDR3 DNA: TGTGCCAGCAGTGCAGGGGCTCGGGGGGAGAATGAGCAGTTCTTC
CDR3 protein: CASSAGARGENEQFF

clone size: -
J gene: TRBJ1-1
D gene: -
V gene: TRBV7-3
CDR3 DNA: TGTGCCAGCAGCTTAGGGGGGGCTTACACTGAAGCTTTCTTT
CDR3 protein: CASSLGGAYTEAFF

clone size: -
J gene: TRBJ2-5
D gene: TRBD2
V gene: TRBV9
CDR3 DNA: TGTGCCAGCAGCGCTAGCGGGAGGTCCGTGGAGACCCAGTACTTC
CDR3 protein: CASSASGRSVETQYF

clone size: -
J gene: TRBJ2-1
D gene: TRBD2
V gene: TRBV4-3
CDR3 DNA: TGCGCCAGCAGCCATCCCGGGACTAGCTCCTACAATGAGCAGTTCTTC
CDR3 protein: CASSHPGTSSYNEQFF

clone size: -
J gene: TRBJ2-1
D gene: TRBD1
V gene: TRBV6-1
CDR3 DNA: TGTGCCAGCGGGACAGACCCTAAGTATGAGCAGTTCTTC
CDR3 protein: CASGTDPKYEQFF

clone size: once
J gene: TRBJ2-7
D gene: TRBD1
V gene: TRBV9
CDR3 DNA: TGTGCCAGCAGCACCGAACCCGGGACAGGGGGGAGCGAGCAGTACTTC
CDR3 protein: CASSTEPGTGGSEQYF